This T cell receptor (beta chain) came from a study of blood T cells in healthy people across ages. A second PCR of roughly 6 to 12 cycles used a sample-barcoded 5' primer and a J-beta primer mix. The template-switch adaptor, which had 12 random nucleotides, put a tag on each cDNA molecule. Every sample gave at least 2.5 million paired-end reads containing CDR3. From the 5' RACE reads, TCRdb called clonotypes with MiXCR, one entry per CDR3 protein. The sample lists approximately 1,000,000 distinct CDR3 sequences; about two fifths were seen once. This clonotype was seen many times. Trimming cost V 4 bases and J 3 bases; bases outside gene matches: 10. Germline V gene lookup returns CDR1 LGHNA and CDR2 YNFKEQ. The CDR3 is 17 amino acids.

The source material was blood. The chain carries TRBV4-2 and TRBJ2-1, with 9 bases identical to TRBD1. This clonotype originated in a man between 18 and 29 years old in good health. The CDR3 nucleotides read TGTGCCAGCAGCCCAGCTACGACAGGGGGTTTCTACAATGAGCAGTTCTTC. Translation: CASSPATTGGFYNEQFF.